What follows are 32 T cell receptor beta chains derived from one specimen sequenced in a study of blood T cell repertoires in COVID-19. Data came from immunoSEQ multiplex PCR; TCRdb stores just in-frame clones and leaves some out. The sample gives some 390,000 clones, about 90% of which show up once; about 1.8% is in the top ten. The sample taken for sequencing was PBMCs or T cells enriched from blood (not recorded which). All receptors derive from a woman in her thirties who had recovered from COVID-19.

V usage is TRBV5-1 and J usage is TRBJ2-6; tentative D call: TRBD1 (6 bases). V lost 2 bases and J lost 2, with 8 bases in between. This CDR3 contains 15 residues. From germline, CDR1 is SGHRS and CDR2 YFSETQ. For the CDR3, the DNA is TGCGCCAGCAGCTTCAGGGGAACTGGGGCCAACGTCCTGACTTTC. This gives the protein CASSFRGTGANVLTF.

The chain's CDR3 is CASSGGLAGGTDTQYF. As DNA, the CDR3 is TGTGCCAGCAGCGGGGGACTAGCGGGGGGCACAGATACGCAGTATTTT. V gene TRBV9 combines with J gene TRBJ2-3; the match to TRBD2 covers 14 bases. V dropped 3 bases and J dropped 1; count of bases not matched to a gene: 1. CDR1 is SGDLS and CDR2 is YYNGEE in the germline V gene. CDR3 size: 16 residues.

V and J are TRBV5-1 and TRBJ2-7, with 12 bases fitting TRBD2. CDR1 and CDR2 (germline): SGHRS, YFSETQ. The CDR3 consists of 16 residues. J was trimmed by 5 bases and V by 4 bases; bases with no gene match: 10. The CDR3 nucleotides read TGCGCCAGCAGCGTGGTCGGACTAGCGGGGACTCACGAGCAGTACTTC. Amino acids: CASSVVGLAGTHEQYF.

This chain uses TRBV7-8 with TRBJ2-5, with 13 bases aligning to TRBD2. The germline gives CDR1 SGHVS, CDR2 FQNEAQ. V lost 5 bases to trimming and J lost 5 bases; unmatched junction nucleotides: 8. The CDR3 is 16 amino acids. The CDR3 reads CASSPLAGGPKETQYF. The CDR3 region has the DNA TGTGCCAGCAGCCCACTAGCGGGGGGGCCGAAGGAGACCCAGTACTTC.

This chain links TRBV11-1 with TRBJ2-5; possibly TRBD1 for D (6 bases). V lost 7 bases and J 5 bases, leaving 20 bases between the germline ends. The CDR3 runs to 15 residues. The germline V gene has CDR1 SGHAT and CDR2 FQDESV (reference sequence). The CDR3 DNA is TGTGCCAGCACCCCTAACGACAGGCTGGGGGAGACCCAGTACTTC. This codes for CASTPNDRLGETQYF.

The rearrangement uses TRBV29-1 and TRBJ1-1; D unclear. V was shortened by 4 bases and J by 5 bases, with 17 bases between the two germline ends. The germline CDR1 and CDR2 sequences are SQVTM and ANQGSEA. The CDR3 loop spans 14 amino acids. The CDR3 is CSVASGSTWTEAFF. The CDR3 DNA follows: TGCAGCGTTGCCTCGGGGTCCACTTGGACTGAAGCTTTCTTT.

The V gene is TRBV5-4, the J gene TRBJ1-1; 9 bases map to TRBD1. With V trimmed by 4 bases and J by 4 bases, 8 bases remained unmatched. Germline-derived CDR1 and CDR2 are SGHNT and YYREEE (reference sequence). The CDR3 consists of 15 residues. The CDR3 spells CASSAGTGYATEAFF. CDR3 DNA: TGTGCCAGCAGCGCAGGGACAGGGTATGCCACTGAAGCTTTCTTT.

The chain carries TRBV4-1 and TRBJ2-1, with TRBD2 matching 14 bases. From germline, CDR1 is MGHRA and CDR2 YSYEKL. With V trimmed by 0 bases and J by 0 bases, 7 bases remained unmatched. The CDR3 is made up of 20 amino acids. CDR3 DNA: TGCGCCAGCAGCCAAGAGGGACTAGCGGGAGCGAATCCCTCCTACAATGAGCAGTTCTTC. Amino acid sequence: CASSQEGLAGANPSYNEQFF.

The chain has TRBV4-1 and TRBJ1-5, with 7 bases fitting TRBD1. CDR3 length equals 15 residues. Trimming took 0 bases from V and 5 from J; bases not matched to a gene: 4. Germline V gives CDR1 MGHRA, CDR2 YSYEKL. In DNA, the CDR3 is TGCGCCAGCAGCCAAGAGCAAACAGGGGATCAGCCCCAGCATTTT. Residues: CASSQEQTGDQPQHF.

Points on this clone: Other DNA sequences in the sample encode the same CDR3. The gene calls are TRBV9 and TRBJ1-1, with D maybe TRBD1 (6 bases). The CDR3 is 13 amino acids. CDR1 SGDLS and CDR2 YYNGEE come from the germline V gene. The V gene lost 3 bases and the J gene lost 4 bases, with 10 bases spanning the gap. CDR3 in DNA: TGTGCCAGCAGCGGGGGGCAGGGCACTGAAGCTTTCTTT. Encoded protein: CASSGGQGTEAFF.

The chain links TRBV7-9 to TRBJ2-1, with 11 bases identical to TRBD2. The CDR3 length is 15 residues. Per germline, CDR1 SEHNR and CDR2 FQNEAQ (reference sequence). V was clipped by 5 bases and J by 6 bases; unmatched bases: 6. The CDR3 DNA reads TGTGCCAGCAGCCCTACTAGCGGGAGTCCCAATGAGCAGTTCTTC. Residues: CASSPTSGSPNEQFF.

The chain is built from TRBV6-5 and TRBJ1-2, with TRBD1 matching over 12 bases. J gave up 4 bases and V 2 bases, and 2 bases lay outside the gene matches. This CDR3 contains 15 residues. Germline V lookup: CDR1 MNHEY, CDR2 SVGAGI. CDR3 DNA sequence: TGTGCCAGCAGTTACGGGACAGGGGGCGTCTATGGCTACACCTTC. Encoded protein: CASSYGTGGVYGYTF.

The chain combines TRBV27 with TRBJ2-7, with 7 bases aligning to TRBD1. The germline gives CDR1 MNHEY, CDR2 SMNVEV (reference sequence). With V trimmed by 0 bases and J by 0 bases, 5 bases remained unmatched. The CDR3 runs to 16 residues. The CDR3 DNA follows: TGTGCCAGCAGTTTATCGGCAGGGGGAACCTCCTACGAGCAGTACTTC. As protein: CASSLSAGGTSYEQYF.

The genes are TRBV7-2 and TRBJ1-2; 7 positions agree with TRBD1. This CDR3 is 13 amino acids long. Trimming took 4 bases from V and 8 from J; bases not matched to a gene: 7. Germline values: CDR1 SGHTA, CDR2 FQGNSA. CDR3 sequence: CASSSQTGYGYTF. The CDR3 DNA is TGTGCCAGCAGCTCGCAGACAGGGTACGGCTACACCTTC.

The chain employs TRBV25-1 and TRBJ1-1; D unresolved. The CDR3 sequence is 14 residues long. Looked up from germline, CDR1 is MGHDK and CDR2 is SYGVNS. Trimming removed 4 bases from V and 2 bases from J, with 11 bases in between. The chain's CDR3 is CASSVHSFNTEAFF. CDR3 nucleotides: TGTGCCAGCAGTGTGCACAGCTTCAACACTGAAGCTTTCTTT.

This clone was observed a few times. This chain joins TRBV4-2 and TRBJ1-6, with a tentative D call TRBD1 (5 bases). V was trimmed by 1 base and J by 5 bases, leaving 12 bases between them. Germline V gene lookup returns CDR1 LGHNA and CDR2 YNFKEQ. This CDR3 contains 16 residues. The CDR3 nucleotides read TGTGCCAGCAGCCAAGTTTCGCAGGGCAATAATTCACCCCTCCACTTT. It translates to CASSQVSQGNNSPLHF.

The chain recombines TRBV12-3 or TRBV12-4 with TRBJ2-7; D is perhaps TRBD1 (5 bases). The CDR3 totals 13 residues. Trimming stripped 6 bases from V and 3 bases from J, with 12 bases between. Written as DNA, the CDR3 is TGTGCCAGCAGCCAACAGGCCCACTACGAGCAGTACTTC. The encoded protein is CASSQQAHYEQYF.

The chain recombines TRBV5-1 with TRBJ2-3; maybe TRBD2 (5 bases). Germline V lookup: CDR1 SGHRS, CDR2 YFSETQ. This CDR3 has 15 amino acids. V was trimmed by 4 bases and J by 0 bases, leaving 12 bases between them. CDR3 loop: CASSPDGDSTDTQYF. For the CDR3, the DNA is TGCGCCAGCAGCCCCGACGGGGATAGCACAGATACGCAGTATTTT. Together with reference TRBV5-1 and TRBJ2-3, the CDR3 gives the full variable domain: KAGVTQTPRYLIKTRGQQVTLSCSPISGHRSVSWYQQTPGQGLQFLFEYFSETQRNKGNFPGRFSGRQFSNSRSEMNVSTLELGDSALYLCASSPDGDSTDTQYFGPGTRLTVL.

V is TRBV24-1 and J is TRBJ1-1; TRBD1 aligns across 7 bases. This CDR3 has 13 residues. V shed 4 bases and J 5 bases; nucleotides not matched to a gene: 3. Looked up from germline, CDR1 is KGHDR and CDR2 is SFDVKD. CDR3 nucleotide sequence: TGTGCCACCAGTGACCCAGGGGGGACTGAAGCTTTCTTT. Amino acids: CATSDPGGTEAFF.

Concerning this clone itself: Other nucleotide sequences in the sample specify the same CDR3. The V call is TRBV18, the J call TRBJ1-2; D perhaps matches TRBD1 (5 bases). CDR1 and CDR2 (germline): KGHSH, LQKENI. V shed 3 bases and J shed 2 bases, with 7 bases lying between them. There are 13 residues in the CDR3. As DNA, the CDR3 is TGTGCCAGCTCACCCGACAGCAACTATGGCTACACCTTC. Translating it yields CASSPDSNYGYTF.

This clone occurred once. This rearrangement joins TRBV15 to TRBJ2-7; the D is unclear. The CDR3 consists of 13 residues. Germline V CDR1 and CDR2: LNHNV, YYDKDF (reference sequence). V was trimmed by 0 bases and J by 5 bases, leaving 8 bases between them. CDR3 amino acids: CATSRDFADEQYF. The CDR3, as DNA: TGTGCCACCAGCAGAGATTTTGCGGACGAGCAGTACTTC.

As for this clone: The junction departs from the called germline gene at one end, perhaps through a read error. J is TRBJ2-7 and V is TRBV10-3, with 7 bases fitting TRBD2. The CDR3 sequence is 15 residues long. Germline V gene data show CDR1 as ENHRY and CDR2 as SYGVKD. CDR3 region: CAISGNIGLGRKDHF. The CDR3 nucleotides are TGTGCCATCAGCGGAAACATAGGACTAGGAAGGAAGGACCACTTC.

The V and J genes are TRBV5-1 and TRBJ1-2; D is ambiguous. This CDR3 contains 14 residues. V was cut by 0 bases and J by 7 bases, with 13 bases left in between. Germline V lookup: CDR1 SGHRS, CDR2 YFSETQ. Here the CDR3 reads CASSLDRYLGGYTF. CDR3 sequence (DNA): TGCGCCAGCAGCTTGGACCGATATCTAGGTGGCTACACCTTC.

In its sample, this clone was seen once. The gene calls are TRBV9 and TRBJ2-5, with 11 bases fitting TRBD2. The CDR3 runs to 15 residues. Germline CDR1 and CDR2: SGDLS and YYNGEE. V shed 0 bases, J shed 2 bases, and the junction held 0 bases outside the gene matches. The CDR3 loop is CASSVASGGQETQYF. The CDR3 coding sequence is TGTGCCAGCAGCGTAGCTAGCGGGGGGCAAGAGACCCAGTACTTC. The full variable domain, in which reference TRBV9 and TRBJ2-5 provide the parts outside the CDR3, is DSGVTQTPKHLITATGQRVTLRCSPRSGDLSVYWYQQSLDQGLQFLIQYYNGEERAKGNILERFSAQQFPDLHSELNLSSLELGDSALYFCASSVASGGQETQYFGPGTRLLVL.

This clone was counted a single time. This chain links TRBV9 with TRBJ2-1, with 7 bases matching TRBD2. Germline V lookup: CDR1 SGDLS, CDR2 YYNGEE. Trimming removed 5 bases from V and 5 bases from J; junction bases left unmatched: 10. This CDR3 is 15 amino acids long. The CDR3 is CASSQSGALNNEQFF. The DNA of the CDR3 is TGTGCCAGCAGTCAAAGCGGGGCCCTGAACAATGAGCAGTTCTTC.

This rearrangement joins TRBV9 to TRBJ1-1; D remains unclear. V was pared by 4 bases and J by 3 bases, with 13 bases between. The CDR3 totals 14 residues. The germline CDR1 and CDR2 sequences are SGDLS and YYNGEE. The CDR3 protein is CASSFHRSDTEAFF. The CDR3 DNA is TGTGCCAGCAGCTTCCACCGTAGTGACACTGAAGCTTTCTTT. The whole variable domain, remainder taken from reference TRBV9 and TRBJ1-1, is DSGVTQTPKHLITATGQRVTLRCSPRSGDLSVYWYQQSLDQGLQFLIQYYNGEERAKGNILERFSAQQFPDLHSELNLSSLELGDSALYFCASSFHRSDTEAFFGQGTRLTVV.

The gene calls are TRBV3-1 (or the pseudogene TRBV3-2) and TRBJ2-5, with a tentative D call TRBD2 (5 bases). The germline V gene has CDR1 LGHDT and CDR2 YNNKEL (reference sequence). V was trimmed by 2 bases and J by 2 bases, leaving 18 bases between them. The CDR3 is 17 amino acids. CDR3 nucleotides: TGTGCCAGCAGCCAAAGGCCGTGGCTAGCCAGTCAAGAGACCCAGTACTTC. This gives the protein CASSQRPWLASQETQYF.

The gene calls are TRBV5-5 and TRBJ2-5, with TRBD1 matching 10 bases. Germline V gives CDR1 SGHKS, CDR2 YYEKEE (reference sequence). V trimming: 3 bases; J trimming: 0 bases; junction bases outside the gene matches: 5. This CDR3 contains 16 residues. In DNA form, the CDR3 reads TGTGCCAGCAGCTCCTGGACAGGGGGTTACCAAGAGACCCAGTACTTC. This translates into CASSSWTGGYQETQYF.

The gene calls are TRBV5-1 and TRBJ2-2, with TRBD2 matching 8 bases. Germline lookup yields CDR1 SGHRS and CDR2 YFSETQ. This CDR3 comprises 16 residues. With 1 base clipped from V and 7 bases from J, the junction kept 9 bases outside the gene matches. In DNA form, the CDR3 reads TGCGCCAGCAGCTTGTACGGGGGGGCCGAGAGCGGGGAGCTGTTTTTT. Amino acids: CASSLYGGAESGELFF.

The chain links TRBV11-3 to TRBJ2-5; D possibly corresponds to TRBD1 (6 bases). Germline values: CDR1 SGHNT, CDR2 YENEEA. CDR3 size: 13 residues. V gave up 5 bases and J gave up 2 bases, with 9 bases separating them. As DNA, the CDR3 is TGTGCCAGCAGCCTGGGACAACAAGAGACCCAGTACTTC. This gives the protein CASSLGQQETQYF.

V usage is TRBV27 and J usage is TRBJ1-2; 9 nucleotides match TRBD1. The CDR3 has 15 amino acids. Germline CDR1 MNHEY, CDR2 SMNVEV (reference sequence). Germline trimming cut 6 bases from V and 4 bases from J; bases unmatched to any gene: 9. This CDR3 is CASSPGQGLSYGYTF. The CDR3, as DNA: TGTGCCAGCAGCCCGGGACAGGGTCTTAGCTATGGCTACACCTTC.

This sequence joins TRBV5-1 and TRBJ2-1, with 10 bases aligning to TRBD2. Germline trimming cut 3 bases from V and 4 bases from J; bases unmatched to any gene: 4. Germline CDR1 is SGHRS and CDR2 is YFSETQ. This CDR3 contains 15 residues. As DNA, the CDR3 is TGCGCCAGCAGCTCCGGGACTAGCGCTTACAATGAGCAGTTCTTC. Protein product: CASSSGTSAYNEQFF.